This T cell receptor beta chain is from a study of T cell repertoires in cytomegalovirus infection. Whole-study context: CMV epitopes in the study were HLA-C-restricted (recently identified) and HLA-B-restricted (well studied). A matching HLA type, together with CMV infection, was signaled by public TCR beta signatures.

In its sample, this clonotype was seen many times. Its matching antigen is unknown. V was pared by 6 bases and J by 4 bases, with 10 bases between. The germline CDR1 and CDR2 sequences are MNHEY and SVGAGI. This CDR3 is built from 13 residues. TCRdb reprocessed the reads via MiXCR and lists one record per CDR3 protein. The table includes some 560,000 distinct CDR3 sequences, over 35% detected once. Study-level results: CMV carriers having the relevant HLA were flagged by cumulative public TCR beta family frequency. Clonotype analysis showed dominance of the ex vivo response by HLA-C-restricted CMV-specific TCR beta clonotypes.

The material was cultured PBMCs, obtained from culture after CMV antigen stimulation. The receptor comes from a human donor in good health (CMV status not recorded). Some clones in this sample may be carry-over from other donors' samples. The rearrangement joins TRBV6-5 to TRBJ1-5; D unclear. CDR3 in DNA: TGTGCCAGCAGCTACGGAGGGAATCAGCCCCAGCATTTT. This encodes CASSYGGNQPQHF.